One and the same sample provided the 13 T cell receptor beta chains below, sequenced in a study of T cell repertoires in cytomegalovirus infection. A single record per CDR3 protein comes from TCRdb applying MiXCR to the reads. The sample holds almost 550,000 distinct CDR3 sequences; 16% are singletons and the top ten take under 30%. The source material was CD8+ T cells from PBMCs. Receptors were obtained from a human donor in good health (CMV status not recorded). Some clones in this sample may be carry-over from other donors' samples.

The rearrangement links TRBV19 to TRBJ2-3; TRBD1 agrees at 7 bases. Trimming at V came to 5 bases and at J to 4 bases, leaving 9 bases not matched to a gene. The CDR3 length is 15 residues. CDR1 and CDR2 from the germline V gene are LNHDA and SQIVND (reference sequence). The CDR3 reads CASSGYRGGPDTQYF. In nucleotides, the CDR3 is TGTGCCAGTAGTGGATACAGGGGTGGCCCAGATACGCAGTATTTT.

A single count supports this clonotype. The rearrangement joins TRBV9 to TRBJ2-1, with 12 bases that match TRBD2. Trimming cost V 3 bases and J 6 bases; bases outside gene matches: 1. This CDR3 has 14 residues. Per the germline V gene, CDR1 is SGDLS and CDR2 is YYNGEE. The CDR3 here is CASSGTSGANEQFF. The CDR3 coding sequence is TGTGCCAGCAGCGGGACTAGCGGGGCCAATGAGCAGTTCTTC.

With respect to this clonotype: This sequence may be a read error, since a much larger clone differs from it by one base. The chain has TRBV6-6 and TRBJ2-1; 9 positions match TRBD2. CDR1 is MNHNY, CDR2 SVGAGI, per germline (reference sequence). The CDR3 totals 14 residues. Trimming removed 7 bases from V and 4 bases from J; junction bases left unmatched: 5. The CDR3 loop is CASIVLAGYNEQFF. The CDR3 DNA reads as TGTGCCAGCATCGTACTAGCGGGTTACAATGAGCAGTTCTTC.

CDR3 bases: TGTGCCAGCAGTTACTACCCCCCGGGGGGCCTGAACACCGGGGAGCTGTTTTTT. It encodes CASSYYPPGGLNTGELFF. The V gene is TRBV6-5, the J gene TRBJ2-2; weak D call: TRBD2 (7 bases). V was trimmed by 1 base and J by 1 base, leaving 16 bases between them. CDR1 and CDR2 from the germline V gene are MNHEY and SVGAGI. This CDR3 has 18 residues.

This clonotype was seen many times. This chain links TRBV7-3 with TRBJ2-2; a possible D gene is TRBD1 (5 bases). Germline-derived CDR1 and CDR2 are SGHTA and FQGTGA. The CDR3 has 13 amino acids. Trimming took 2 bases from V and 8 from J, leaving 9 bases between them. CDR3 loop: CASSLQGSGELFF. The CDR3 nucleotides are TGTGCCAGCAGCTTACAGGGATCTGGGGAGCTGTTTTTT. The variable domain in full, completed from reference TRBV7-3 and TRBJ2-2, reads GAGVSQTPSNKVTEKGKYVELRCDPISGHTALYWYRQSLGQGPEFLIYFQGTGAADDSGLPNDRFFAVRPEGSVSTLKIQRTERGDSAVYLCASSLQGSGELFFGEGSRLTVL.

Ten or more counts support this clonotype. The chain is built from TRBV4-2 and TRBJ2-7; tentative D call: TRBD2 (6 bases). Trimming cost V 1 base and J 7 bases, with 11 bases left between them. The length of the CDR3 is 13 residues. Germline values: CDR1 LGHNA, CDR2 YNFKEQ. The chain's CDR3 is CASSQGRGPEQYF. The CDR3, as DNA: TGTGCCAGCAGCCAAGGGCGGGGCCCAGAGCAGTACTTC.

The table lists this clonotype with many counts. This rearrangement joins TRBV29-1 to TRBJ2-3; perhaps TRBD2 as D (5 bases). Germline values: CDR1 SQVTM, CDR2 ANQGSEA. The germline V and J ends were trimmed by 0 bases and 4 bases, with 23 bases remaining between them. CDR3 length equals 18 residues. Here the CDR3 reads CSVEDAPGWGKVADTQYF. Here the CDR3 DNA reads TGCAGCGTTGAAGACGCCCCGGGGTGGGGTAAAGTCGCAGATACGCAGTATTTT.

The V call is TRBV12-3 or TRBV12-4, the J call TRBJ2-1; D possibly corresponds to TRBD1 (5 bases). The V and J ends lost 5 bases and 5 bases respectively, with 13 bases between them. This CDR3 has 14 amino acids. The CDR3 here is CASSQSVGHNEQFF. CDR3 bases: TGTGCCAGCAGTCAATCGGTGGGGCACAATGAGCAGTTCTTC.

V gene TRBV7-9 combines with J gene TRBJ2-5; either TRBD1 or TRBD2 may fit D (6 bases each). This CDR3 has 15 residues. Germline CDR1 SEHNR, CDR2 FQNEAQ (reference sequence). V gave up 1 base and J gave up 4 bases, with 13 bases separating them. The CDR3 is CASSLEGGRGETQYF. DNA of the CDR3: TGTGCCAGCAGCTTAGAGGGGGGCCGAGGAGAGACCCAGTACTTC.

In its sample, this clonotype was seen a few times. The genes are TRBV2 and TRBJ2-7, with 8 positions matching TRBD2. The trim removed 0 bases at V and 0 bases at J, leaving 13 bases unmatched. CDR3 length: 19 amino acids. Germline V gene sequence: CDR1 SNHLY, CDR2 FYNNEI. The CDR3 region has the DNA TGTGCCAGCAGTGAAGCCGGGGGCCATCGCGGGAGGTCCTCCTACGAGCAGTACTTC. It translates to CASSEAGGHRGRSSYEQYF.

This chain joins TRBV2 and TRBJ1-5, with a tentative D call TRBD1 (6 bases). Germline V gene sequence: CDR1 SNHLY, CDR2 FYNNEI. CDR3 size: 15 residues. Trimming shortened V by 4 bases and J by 4 bases, and 14 bases separated the two germline ends. The CDR3 sequence is CASSASRTVNQPQHF. The CDR3 DNA reads TGTGCCAGCAGTGCCAGCCGGACAGTTAATCAGCCCCAGCATTTT.

This sequence joins TRBV7-9 and TRBJ1-5; TRBD1 matches 9 bases. CDR3 size: 16 residues. CDR1 SEHNR and CDR2 FQNEAQ come from the germline V gene (reference sequence). V dropped 0 bases and J dropped 6; count of bases not matched to a gene: 6. The CDR3 loop reads CASSLATGGAPQPQHF. Written as DNA, the CDR3 is TGTGCCAGCAGCTTAGCCACAGGGGGCGCCCCTCAGCCCCAGCATTTT.

This clonotype was counted between two and nine times. The junction shows a germline mismatch at one end, possibly a read error. The rearrangement joins TRBV4-1 to TRBJ2-5, with D hard to call. Germline CDR1 is MGHRA and CDR2 is YSYEKL. The CDR3 spans 11 residues. In nucleotides, the CDR3 is TGCGCCAGCAGCCAAGCGGCTTCCTTACACTTC. Translated: CASSQAASLHF.